This entry lists 4 T cell receptor beta chains sequenced from one sample in a study of brain T cells in children with intractable seizures. Here immunoSEQ multiplex PCR was the method, and the copy in TCRdb shows in-frame clones only, minus some. The sample lists 300,000 to 400,000 clones, over 85% occurring once. The time point was: blood from clinic visit 5 months post-surgery; TSC patient then seizure free. This specimen consisted of peripheral blood, obtained approximately 5 months after surgery. These receptors came from a boy less than two years old with tuberous sclerosis and intractable seizures.

The V gene is TRBV4-2, the J gene TRBJ1-1; tentative D call: TRBD1 (6 bases). This CDR3 has 17 amino acids. Germline V lookup: CDR1 LGHNA, CDR2 YNFKEQ. V was trimmed by 4 bases and J by 0 bases, leaving 18 bases between them. In DNA, the CDR3 is TGTGCCAGCAGCCGAATCCGGGGGGGGCCCTTGAACACTGAAGCTTTCTTT. This codes for CASSRIRGGPLNTEAFF.

This rearrangement joins TRBV24-1 to TRBJ2-2, with a weak D call TRBD1 (5 bases). The germline CDR1 and CDR2 sequences are KGHDR and SFDVKD. The ends were cut back, 3 bases at V and 5 bases at J, with 15 bases in the middle. The CDR3 consists of 16 residues. The CDR3 protein is CATSDPQGSGTGELFF. The CDR3 nucleotides read TGTGCCACCAGTGATCCGCAGGGTAGTGGGACCGGGGAGCTGTTTTTT.

The CDR3 is CASSAGISSYEQYF. In nucleotides, the CDR3 is TGTGCCAGCAGTGCCGGGATTAGCTCCTACGAGCAGTACTTC. The V gene is TRBV28, the J gene TRBJ2-7; D may be TRBD2 (5 bases). Per the germline V gene, CDR1 is MDHEN and CDR2 is SYDVKM. Between the trimmed V and J ends, which lost 5 bases and 0 bases, there was a span of 11 bases. The CDR3 runs 14 residues.

The genes are TRBV7-9 and TRBJ2-2; 9 positions agree with TRBD2. V lost 2 bases to trimming and J lost 4 bases; unmatched junction nucleotides: 5. The CDR3 loop spans 16 amino acids. Germline CDR1 is SEHNR and CDR2 is FQNEAQ (reference sequence). CDR3 region: CASSLTLAGSTGELFF. In DNA, the CDR3 is TGTGCCAGCAGCTTAACACTAGCGGGCTCCACCGGGGAGCTGTTTTTT.